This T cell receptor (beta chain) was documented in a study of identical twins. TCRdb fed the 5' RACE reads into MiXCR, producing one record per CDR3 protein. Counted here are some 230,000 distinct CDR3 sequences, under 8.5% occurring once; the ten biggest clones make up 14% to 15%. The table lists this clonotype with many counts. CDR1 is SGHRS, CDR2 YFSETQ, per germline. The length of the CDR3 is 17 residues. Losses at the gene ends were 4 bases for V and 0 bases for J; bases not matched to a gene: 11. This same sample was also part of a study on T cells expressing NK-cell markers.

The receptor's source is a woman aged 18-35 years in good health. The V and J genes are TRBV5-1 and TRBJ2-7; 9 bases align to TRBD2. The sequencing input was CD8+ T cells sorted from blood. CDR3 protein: CASSKAVGREGSYEQYF. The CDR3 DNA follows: TGCGCCAGCAGCAAGGCCGTAGGGCGGGAGGGCTCCTACGAGCAGTACTTC.